These 21 T cell receptor beta chains originate from one sample sequenced in a study of cytomegalovirus exposure and HLA in healthy donors. Primers: 60 Vbeta forward and 13 Jbeta reverse. Sequencing used immunoSEQ multiplex PCR; TCRdb keeps in-frame clones, though not all of them. The sample includes 100,000 to 120,000 clones, approximately 70% of them seen just once. Sequencing was carried out using PBMCs. The origin of the receptors is a man between 25 and 39 years old in good health and CMV-seronegative.

V is TRBV6-5 and J is TRBJ2-2, with TRBD1 matching 8 bases. The CDR3 loop spans 15 amino acids. Germline CDR1 reads MNHEY; CDR2 reads SVGAGI. The junction had 9 bases not matched to a gene; V was cut back by 8 bases and J by 4 bases. In DNA, the CDR3 is TGTGCCAGCGGTTCCGGGACAGGATTCACCGGGGAGCTGTTTTTT. This gives the protein CASGSGTGFTGELFF.

The J gene is TRBJ2-5, the V gene TRBV14; D remains unclear. The J call may be incorrect, as the DNA end agrees better with TRBJ2-7. The CDR3 has 13 amino acids. Germline values: CDR1 SGHDN, CDR2 FVKESK. The CDR3 DNA reads as TGTGCCAGCAGCCAAGTACACGGGTACGAGCAGTACTTC. Protein sequence: CASSQVHGYEQYF.

J is TRBJ2-7 and V is TRBV29-1; 12 bases match TRBD2. Trimming removed 4 bases from V and 0 bases from J; junction bases left unmatched: 16. The CDR3 runs to 19 residues. Looked up from germline, CDR1 is SQVTM and CDR2 is ANQGSEA. CDR3 nucleotide sequence: TGCAGCGTTGTACTTCTCGGACTAGCGGGATTCTTAAGCTCCTACGAGCAGTACTTC. Amino acids: CSVVLLGLAGFLSSYEQYF.

The chain joins TRBV4-2 to TRBJ2-7, with 14 bases that match TRBD2. Germline CDR1 reads LGHNA; CDR2 reads YNFKEQ. V shed 0 bases, J shed 3 bases, and the junction held 7 bases outside the gene matches. The CDR3 has 18 residues. The CDR3, as DNA: TGTGCCAGCAGCCAAGAGCCCGACGGGACTAGCGGGAGCTACGAGCAGTACTTC. It translates to CASSQEPDGTSGSYEQYF.

The gene calls are TRBV7-3 and TRBJ2-5; the match to TRBD1 covers 10 bases. The J call could be wrong; TRBJ2-7 is a better fit for the DNA end. This CDR3 comprises 15 residues. Germline-derived CDR1 and CDR2 are SGHTA and FQGTGA. CDR3 sequence: CASSWGTGAIYEQYF. The CDR3 DNA sequence: TGTGCCAGCAGCTGGGGGACAGGGGCGATCTACGAGCAGTACTTC.

This clone turned up a few times. The chain carries TRBV7-2 and TRBJ1-5; D may be TRBD1 (6 bases). CDR3 length equals 16 residues. Looked up from germline, CDR1 is SGHTA and CDR2 is FQGNSA. The V and J ends lost 1 base and 5 bases respectively, with 15 bases between them. The CDR3 sequence: CASSLVGGAGDQPQHF. CDR3 coding DNA: TGTGCCAGCAGCTTAGTGGGGGGCGCGGGGGATCAGCCCCAGCATTTT.

This rearrangement joins TRBV5-1 to TRBJ1-4; D is unclear. Germline CDR1 SGHRS, CDR2 YFSETQ. The V gene lost 0 bases and the J gene lost 4 bases, with 4 bases spanning the gap. There are 13 residues in the CDR3. The CDR3 protein is CASSLDYNEKLFF. CDR3 sequence (DNA): TGCGCCAGCAGCTTGGACTATAATGAAAAACTGTTTTTT.

The V call is TRBV5-4, the J call TRBJ2-4; TRBD2 agrees at 13 bases. The V and J ends lost 5 bases and 2 bases, in that order; junction bases with no gene match: 4. Per the germline V gene, CDR1 is SGHNT and CDR2 is YYREEE (reference sequence). The CDR3 contains 16 residues. In nucleotides, the CDR3 is TGTGCCAGCAGTCAGACTAGCGGGAGGTCCAAAAACATTCAGTACTTC. The encoded protein is CASSQTSGRSKNIQYF.

The chain employs TRBV27 and TRBJ1-5; the D gene is possibly TRBD1 (5 bases). CDR1 and CDR2 from the germline V gene are MNHEY and SMNVEV (reference sequence). The germline V and J ends were trimmed by 5 bases and 5 bases, with 13 bases remaining between them. CDR3 length: 14 residues. The CDR3 sequence is CASSPRQMYQPQHF. CDR3 DNA: TGTGCCAGCAGTCCAAGACAGATGTATCAGCCCCAGCATTTT.

This chain links TRBV7-6 with TRBJ2-3; possibly TRBD1 for D (5 bases). The CDR3 is 17 residues long. Trimming took off 2 bases at V and 3 bases at J, with 18 bases between the two ends. The germline V gene encodes CDR1 SGHVS and CDR2 FNYEAQ. This chain's CDR3 is CASSLRVAGLMTDTQYF. The CDR3 nucleotides are TGTGCCAGCAGCTTAAGGGTGGCAGGGCTCATGACAGATACGCAGTATTTT.

This chain joins TRBV5-6 and TRBJ1-4, with 10 bases identical to TRBD1. The CDR3 covers 17 residues. V dropped 1 base and J dropped 6; count of bases not matched to a gene: 9. Germline CDR1 reads SGHDT; CDR2 reads YYEEEE. The CDR3 loop is CASSLMLGGTGDEKLFF. CDR3 nucleotides: TGTGCCAGCAGCTTGATGTTGGGCGGGACAGGGGATGAAAAACTGTTTTTT.

This clone was counted only a few times. The chain combines TRBV13 with TRBJ1-1, with 9 bases matching TRBD1. This CDR3 has 15 amino acids. V was clipped by 5 bases and J by 6 bases; unmatched bases: 10. The V gene's germline CDR1 is PRHDT and CDR2 FYEKMQ (reference sequence). The chain's CDR3 is CASSPRGQGESEAFF. In DNA form, the CDR3 reads TGTGCCAGCAGCCCGAGGGGACAGGGTGAATCTGAAGCTTTCTTT.

The chain is built from TRBV29-1 and TRBJ2-2; 7 positions agree with TRBD1. V dropped 6 bases and J dropped 5; count of bases not matched to a gene: 6. Germline CDR1 reads SQVTM; CDR2 reads ANQGSEA. The CDR3 is made up of 13 amino acids. The CDR3 here is CSVKTGETGELFF. Written as DNA, the CDR3 is TGCAGCGTAAAAACAGGGGAGACCGGGGAGCTGTTTTTT.

The V gene is TRBV6-5, the J gene TRBJ2-7; maybe TRBD2 (5 bases). Germline V CDR1 and CDR2: MNHEY, SVGAGI. V was pared by 0 bases and J by 3 bases, with 15 bases between. The CDR3 runs 16 residues. CDR3 bases: TGTGCCAGCAGTTACTCTATCTCTGGAGAGGGCTACGAGCAGTACTTC. This gives the protein CASSYSISGEGYEQYF.

The J gene is TRBJ2-1, the V gene TRBV30; 11 nucleotides match TRBD2. V trimming: 1 base; J trimming: 4 bases; junction bases outside the gene matches: 9. The V gene's germline CDR1 is GTSNPN and CDR2 SVGIG (reference sequence). The CDR3 sequence is 17 residues long. The CDR3 DNA sequence: TGTGCCTGGAGTGCAGCTCGGACTAGCGGGTCTTACAATGAGCAGTTCTTC. This translates into CAWSAARTSGSYNEQFF.

V gene TRBV29-1 combines with J gene TRBJ1-4, with D possibly being TRBD1 (5 bases). The V end was cut by 7 bases, the J end by 5 bases, with 14 bases between. The CDR3 has 13 residues. Germline V gives CDR1 SQVTM, CDR2 ANQGSEA. This CDR3 reads CSATGPRNEKLFF. As DNA, the CDR3 is TGCAGCGCCACAGGTCCCCGAAATGAAAAACTGTTTTTT.

V usage is TRBV5-6 and J usage is TRBJ1-1, with unresolved D. The CDR3 consists of 12 residues. The germline V gene encodes CDR1 SGHDT and CDR2 YYEEEE. Trimming took 1 base from V and 6 from J, leaving 7 bases between them. CDR3 amino acids: CASSLRSAEAFF. The CDR3, as DNA: TGTGCCAGCAGCTTGCGGAGTGCTGAAGCTTTCTTT.

This clone was detected only a few times. The rearrangement joins TRBV25-1 to TRBJ2-7; 10 bases are a match to TRBD2. The germline V gene encodes CDR1 MGHDK and CDR2 SYGVNS. With 4 bases clipped from V and 3 bases from J, the junction kept 9 bases outside the gene matches. The CDR3 contains 16 residues. CDR3 protein: CASSGSSSGSSYEQYF. CDR3 in DNA: TGTGCCAGCAGTGGTTCCTCTAGCGGGAGTAGCTACGAGCAGTACTTC.

The chain links TRBV29-1 to TRBJ1-2; 7 bases agree with TRBD1. The CDR3 loop spans 13 amino acids. Per germline, CDR1 SQVTM and CDR2 ANQGSEA. With 6 bases clipped from V and 4 bases from J, the junction kept 8 bases outside the gene matches. In DNA form, the CDR3 reads TGCAGCGTCGAACCTGACAGGGTCTATGGCTACACCTTC. This codes for CSVEPDRVYGYTF.

The gene calls are TRBV29-1 and TRBJ2-7; 10 bases fit TRBD1. Losses at the gene ends were 5 bases for V and 5 bases for J; bases not matched to a gene: 6. The length of the CDR3 is 13 residues. The germline V gene encodes CDR1 SQVTM and CDR2 ANQGSEA. The CDR3 protein is CSVPGQGKHEQYF. The CDR3 nucleotides are TGCAGCGTTCCGGGACAGGGGAAGCACGAGCAGTACTTC.

V gene TRBV9 combines with J gene TRBJ1-3, with a tentative D call TRBD1 (5 bases). Germline V gene sequence: CDR1 SGDLS, CDR2 YYNGEE. The CDR3 consists of 19 residues. Trimming stripped 4 bases from V and 0 bases from J, with 23 bases between. Here the CDR3 DNA reads TGTGCCAGCAGCCCGTGGGGGGTGGGGCATGAGGACTCTGGAAACACCATATATTTT. Translation gives CASSPWGVGHEDSGNTIYF.